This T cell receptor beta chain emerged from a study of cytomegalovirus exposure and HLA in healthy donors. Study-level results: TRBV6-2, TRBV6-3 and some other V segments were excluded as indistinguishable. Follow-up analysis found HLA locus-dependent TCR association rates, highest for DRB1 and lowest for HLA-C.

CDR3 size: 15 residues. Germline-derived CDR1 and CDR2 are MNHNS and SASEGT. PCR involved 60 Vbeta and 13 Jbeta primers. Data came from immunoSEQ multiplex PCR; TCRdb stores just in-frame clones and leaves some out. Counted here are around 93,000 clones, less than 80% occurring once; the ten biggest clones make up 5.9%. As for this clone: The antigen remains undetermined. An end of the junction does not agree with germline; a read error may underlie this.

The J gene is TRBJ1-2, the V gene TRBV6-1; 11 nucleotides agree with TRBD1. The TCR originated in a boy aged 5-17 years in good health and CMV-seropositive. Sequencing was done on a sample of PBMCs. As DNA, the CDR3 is TGTGCCAGCAACAACCCCGGGACAGGGGGATATGGCTACCCCTTC. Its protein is CASNNPGTGGYGYPF.